This entry describes one TCR beta chain. This CDR3 spans 14 amino acids. Looked up from germline, CDR1 is KGHSH and CDR2 is LQKENI. V was shortened by 3 bases and J by 5 bases, with 11 bases between the two germline ends. The sample is drawn from a study of blood T cell repertoires in COVID-19. For the study at large: Whether acute or convalescent, the COVID-19 samples came from the United States, Italy and Spain. PBMCs, B-cell-depleted T cells, or T cells were the source of the cDNA or gDNA that made up the material.

Per the authors' pipeline: Estimates of nucleated cell counts were drawn from the amplification of reference gene primers. The assay was immunoSEQ multiplex PCR, and TCRdb's table has in-frame clones only and misses some. Clone size and the V and J calls come from that table; the DNA yielded D and trimming. The sample carries approximately 100,000 clones, roughly 80% recorded once. This TCR derives from a woman between 55 and 75 years old with acute or convalescent COVID-19. Sequencing was performed on peripheral blood. This chain connects TRBV18 to TRBJ2-1; D might be TRBD1 (6 bases). CDR3 protein: CASSPPNRDNEQFF. CDR3 nucleotide sequence: TGTGCCAGCTCACCTCCAAACAGGGACAATGAGCAGTTCTTC.